The 2 T cell receptor beta chains listed next were all sequenced from one sample in a study of CD8 T cells in Susac syndrome. Reverse transcription used about 0.45 to 1 ug RNA and random hexamers. TCRdb passed the immunoSEQ multiplex PCR reads through MiXCR, listing each CDR3 protein once. The sample yields about 50,000 distinct CDR3 sequences, approximately 93% seen once. The sample comprised CD8+ T cells from PBMCs. These receptors were obtained from a human donor with multiple sclerosis.

The V call is TRBV13, the J call TRBJ2-7, with D perhaps matching TRBD1 (6 bases). The CDR3 length is 12 residues. The V end lost 4 bases, the J end lost 3 bases, and 7 bases lay between the germline ends. Germline V CDR1 and CDR2: PRHDT, FYEKMQ (reference sequence). CDR3 in DNA: TGTGCCAGCAGCTCGACAGGCTACGAGCAGTACTTC. Protein product: CASSSTGYEQYF. Full variable domain (missing parts from reference TRBV13 and TRBJ2-7): AAGVIQSPRHLIKEKRETATLKCYPIPRHDTVYWYQQGPGQDPQFLISFYEKMQSDKGSIPDRFSAQQFSDYHSELNMSSLELGDSALYFCASSSTGYEQYFGPGTRLTVT.

The chain joins TRBV10-1 to TRBJ2-7; 8 bases agree with TRBD1. From germline, CDR1 is WNHNN and CDR2 SYGVQD (reference sequence). CDR3 length equals 15 residues. With 6 bases clipped from V and 5 bases from J, the junction kept 12 bases outside the gene matches. CDR3 loop: CASSPDREESDEQYF. CDR3 DNA sequence: TGCGCCAGCAGCCCGGACAGGGAAGAATCGGACGAGCAGTACTTC.